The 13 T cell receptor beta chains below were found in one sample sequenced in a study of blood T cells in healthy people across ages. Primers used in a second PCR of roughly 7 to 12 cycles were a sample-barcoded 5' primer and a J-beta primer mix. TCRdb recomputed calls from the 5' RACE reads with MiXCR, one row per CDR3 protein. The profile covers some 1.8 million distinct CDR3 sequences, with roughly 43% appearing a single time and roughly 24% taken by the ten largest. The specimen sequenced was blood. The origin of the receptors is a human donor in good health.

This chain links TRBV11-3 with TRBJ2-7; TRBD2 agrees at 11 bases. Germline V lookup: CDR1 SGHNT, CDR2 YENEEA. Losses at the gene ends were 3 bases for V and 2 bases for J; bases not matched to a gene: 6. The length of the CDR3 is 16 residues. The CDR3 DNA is TGTGCCAGCAGCTTCTCTACTAGCGGGGGTACCTACGAGCAGTACTTC. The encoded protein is CASSFSTSGGTYEQYF. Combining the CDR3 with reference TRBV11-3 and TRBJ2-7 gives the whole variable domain EAGVVQSPRYKIIEKKQPVAFWCNPISGHNTLYWYLQNLGQGPELLIRYENEEAVDDSQLPKDRFSAERLKGVDSTLKIQPAELGDSAVYLCASSFSTSGGTYEQYFGPGTRLTVT.

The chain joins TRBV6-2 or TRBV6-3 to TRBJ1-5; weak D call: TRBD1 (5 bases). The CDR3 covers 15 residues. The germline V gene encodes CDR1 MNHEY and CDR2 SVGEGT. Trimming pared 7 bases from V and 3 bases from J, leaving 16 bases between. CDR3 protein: CASTQRMTDNQPQHF. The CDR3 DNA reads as TGTGCCAGCACCCAGAGAATGACAGACAATCAGCCCCAGCATTTT.

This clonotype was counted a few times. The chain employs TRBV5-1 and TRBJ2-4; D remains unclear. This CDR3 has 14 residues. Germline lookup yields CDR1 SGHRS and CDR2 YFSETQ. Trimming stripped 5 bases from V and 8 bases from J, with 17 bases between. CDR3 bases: TGCGCCAGCAGTGTGTCCTACAAAAGGGACATTCAGTACTTC. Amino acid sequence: CASSVSYKRDIQYF.

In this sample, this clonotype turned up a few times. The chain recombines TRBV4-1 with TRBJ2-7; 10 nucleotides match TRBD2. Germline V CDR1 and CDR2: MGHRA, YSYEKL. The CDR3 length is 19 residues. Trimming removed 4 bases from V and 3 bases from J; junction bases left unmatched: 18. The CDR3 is CASSRVSSEGLAFNYEQYF. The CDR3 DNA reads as TGCGCCAGCAGCCGAGTAAGTTCAGAGGGACTAGCGTTCAACTACGAGCAGTACTTC.

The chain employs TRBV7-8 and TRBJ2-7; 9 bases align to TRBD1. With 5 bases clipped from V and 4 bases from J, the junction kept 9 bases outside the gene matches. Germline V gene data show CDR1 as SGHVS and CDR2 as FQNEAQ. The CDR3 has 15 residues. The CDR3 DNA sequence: TGTGCCAGCAGCGCAACACAGGGGGCCACTTACGAGCAGTACTTC. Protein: CASSATQGATYEQYF.

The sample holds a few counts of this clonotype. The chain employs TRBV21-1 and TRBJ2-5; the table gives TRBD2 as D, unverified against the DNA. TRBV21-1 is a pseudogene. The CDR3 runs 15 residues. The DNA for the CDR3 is TGTGCCAGCAGCAAGGGCGGGGGGGCAGGAGAGACCCAGTACTTC. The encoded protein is CASSKGGGAGETQYF.

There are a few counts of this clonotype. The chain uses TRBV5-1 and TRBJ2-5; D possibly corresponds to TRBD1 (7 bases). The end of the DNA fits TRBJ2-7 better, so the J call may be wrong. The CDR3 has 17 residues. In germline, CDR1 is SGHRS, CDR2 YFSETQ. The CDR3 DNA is TGCGCCAGCAGCTTGGTGCGGGACAGATTGCTCCCCTACGAGCAGTACTTC. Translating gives CASSLVRDRLLPYEQYF.

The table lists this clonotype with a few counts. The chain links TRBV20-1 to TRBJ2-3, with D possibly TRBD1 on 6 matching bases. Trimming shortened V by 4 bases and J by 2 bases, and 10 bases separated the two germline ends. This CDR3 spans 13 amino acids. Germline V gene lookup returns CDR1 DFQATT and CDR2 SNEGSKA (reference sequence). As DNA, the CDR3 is TGCAGTGCTAACGGACAGAACACAGATACGCAGTATTTT. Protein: CSANGQNTDTQYF.

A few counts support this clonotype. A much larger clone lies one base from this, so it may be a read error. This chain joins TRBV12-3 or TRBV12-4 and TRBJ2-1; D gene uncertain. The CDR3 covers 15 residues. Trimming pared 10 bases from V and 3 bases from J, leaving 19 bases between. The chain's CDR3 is CANRPVGSYYNEQFF. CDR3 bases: TGTGCCAACAGACCCGTAGGGTCTTACTACAATGAGCAGTTCTTC.

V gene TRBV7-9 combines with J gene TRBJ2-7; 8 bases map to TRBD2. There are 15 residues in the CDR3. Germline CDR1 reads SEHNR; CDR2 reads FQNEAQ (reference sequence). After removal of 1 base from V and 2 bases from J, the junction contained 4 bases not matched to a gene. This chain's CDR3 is CASSLEAGGAYEQYF. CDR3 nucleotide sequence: TGTGCCAGCAGCTTAGAGGCGGGGGGTGCCTACGAGCAGTACTTC. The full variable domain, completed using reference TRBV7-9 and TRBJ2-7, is DTGVSQNPRHKITKRGQNVTFRCDPISEHNRLYWYRQTLGQGPEFLTYFQNEAQLEKSRLLSDRFSAERPKGSFSTLEIQRTEQGDSAMYLCASSLEAGGAYEQYFGPGTRLTVT.

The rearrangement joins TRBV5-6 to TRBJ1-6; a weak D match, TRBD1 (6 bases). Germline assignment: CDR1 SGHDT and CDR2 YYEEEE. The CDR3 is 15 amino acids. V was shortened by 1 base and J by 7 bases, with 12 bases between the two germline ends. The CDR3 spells CASSLSTGWNSPLHF. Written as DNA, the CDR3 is TGTGCCAGCAGCTTGTCCACAGGGTGGAATTCACCCCTCCACTTT.

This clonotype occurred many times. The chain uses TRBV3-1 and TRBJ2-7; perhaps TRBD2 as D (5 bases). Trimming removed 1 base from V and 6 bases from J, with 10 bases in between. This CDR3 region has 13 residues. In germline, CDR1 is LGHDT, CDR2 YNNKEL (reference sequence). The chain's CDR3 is CASSQARGFEQYF. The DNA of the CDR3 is TGTGCCAGCAGCCAAGCCCGAGGGTTCGAGCAGTACTTC.

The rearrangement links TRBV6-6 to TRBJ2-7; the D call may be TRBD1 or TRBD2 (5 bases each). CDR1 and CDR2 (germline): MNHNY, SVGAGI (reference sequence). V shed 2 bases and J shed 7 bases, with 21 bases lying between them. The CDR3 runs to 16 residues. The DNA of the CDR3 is TGTGCCAGCAGTTACCAGGTTGTCGGACGGGGCAATGAGCAGTACTTC. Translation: CASSYQVVGRGNEQYF.